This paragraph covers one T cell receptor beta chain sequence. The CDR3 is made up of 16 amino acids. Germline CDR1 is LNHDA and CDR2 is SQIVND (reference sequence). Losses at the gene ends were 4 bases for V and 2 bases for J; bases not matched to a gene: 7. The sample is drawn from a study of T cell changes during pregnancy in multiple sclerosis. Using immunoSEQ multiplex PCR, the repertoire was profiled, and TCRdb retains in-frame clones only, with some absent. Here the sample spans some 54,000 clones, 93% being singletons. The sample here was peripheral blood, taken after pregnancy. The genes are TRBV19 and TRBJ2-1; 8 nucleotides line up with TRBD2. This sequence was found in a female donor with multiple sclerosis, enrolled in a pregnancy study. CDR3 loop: CASSTKSGSAYNEQFF. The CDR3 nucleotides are TGTGCCAGTAGTACCAAAAGCGGGAGTGCCTACAATGAGCAGTTCTTC. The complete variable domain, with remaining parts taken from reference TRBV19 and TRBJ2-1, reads DGGITQSPKYLFRKEGQNVTLSCEQNLNHDAMYWYRQDPGQGLRLIYYSQIVNDFQKGDIAEGYSVSREKKESFPLTVTSAQKNPTAFYLCASSTKSGSAYNEQFFGPGTRLTVL.